The 16 T cell receptor beta chains below were found in one sample sequenced in a study of cytomegalovirus exposure and HLA in healthy donors. Clones were sequenced by immunoSEQ multiplex PCR, and TCRdb holds only the in-frame ones, with some missing. Among some 160,000 clones listed, 80% to 95% were seen once. The sequenced material came from PBMCs. Receptors were obtained from a man aged 18-30 years in good health and CMV-seronegative.

This rearrangement joins TRBV19 to TRBJ1-5; possibly TRBD1 for D (5 bases). This CDR3 has 14 amino acids. CDR1 is LNHDA, CDR2 SQIVND, per germline (reference sequence). V lost 6 bases to trimming and J lost 1 base, with 10 bases between them. CDR3 residues: CASSRTRSNQPQHF. CDR3 nucleotides: TGTGCCAGTAGCCGGACACGAAGCAATCAGCCCCAGCATTTT.

The V gene is TRBV5-1, the J gene TRBJ2-7; D possibly corresponds to TRBD2 (6 bases). The CDR3 contains 16 residues. Trimming removed 4 bases at V and 2 bases at J, with 19 bases between. Germline lookup yields CDR1 SGHRS and CDR2 YFSETQ. The CDR3 DNA follows: TGCGCCAGCAGCCCTACCGTCCCACGGGGGACCTACGAGCAGTACTTC. Translated, it gives CASSPTVPRGTYEQYF.

The chain uses TRBV19 and TRBJ2-1; 7 nucleotides line up with TRBD2. The junction had 18 bases not matched to a gene; V was cut back by 7 bases and J by 9 bases. The CDR3 sequence is 16 residues long. From germline, CDR1 is LNHDA and CDR2 SQIVND (reference sequence). CDR3 in DNA: TGTGCCAGTACACTTTCCGTGGGACTGCAGCGGGGTGAGCAGTTCTTC. Translating it yields CASTLSVGLQRGEQFF.

This rearrangement joins TRBV29-1 to TRBJ1-3; weak D call: TRBD1 (5 bases). Germline V gene data show CDR1 as SQVTM and CDR2 as ANQGSEA. The CDR3 is 17 amino acids. Trimming removed 6 bases at V and 2 bases at J, with 23 bases between. CDR3 DNA: TGCAGCGTCGCTCATTCCCCTAGCGGGGGAGCTGGAAACACCATATATTTT. The encoded protein is CSVAHSPSGGAGNTIYF. The variable domain in full, completed from reference TRBV29-1 and TRBJ1-3, reads SAVISQKPSRDICQRGTSLTIQCQVDSQVTMMFWYRQQPGQSLTLIATANQGSEATYESGFVIDKFPISRPNLTFSTLTVSNMSPEDSSIYLCSVAHSPSGGAGNTIYFGEGSWLTVV.

V and J are TRBV5-1 and TRBJ2-4; TRBD2 is a possible D gene (6 bases). CDR1 SGHRS and CDR2 YFSETQ come from the germline V gene. This CDR3 is 14 amino acids long. Trimming pared 1 base from V and 8 bases from J, leaving 13 bases between. The CDR3 DNA sequence: TGCGCCAGCAGCTTGTGGGCCCAGCGGGACATTCAGTACTTC. The encoded protein is CASSLWAQRDIQYF.

V is TRBV27 and J is TRBJ1-1; the D gene is possibly TRBD1 (6 bases). The CDR3 covers 15 residues. Trimming pared 4 bases from V and 1 base from J, leaving 13 bases between. The germline V gene encodes CDR1 MNHEY and CDR2 SMNVEV (reference sequence). Written as DNA, the CDR3 is TGTGCCAGCAGTTCCCGCCAGGGGAAGAACACTGAAGCTTTCTTT. This translates into CASSSRQGKNTEAFF.

CDR3 in amino acids: CASRTGTNYGYTF. In DNA, the CDR3 is TGTGCCAGTCGGACAGGCACTAACTATGGCTACACCTTC. The J gene is TRBJ1-2, the V gene TRBV6-1; 7 bases are shared with TRBD1. Losses at the gene ends were 9 bases for V and 0 bases for J; bases not matched to a gene: 4. This CDR3 comprises 13 residues. Germline V gene data show CDR1 as MNHNS and CDR2 as SASEGT.

The chain recombines TRBV4-3 with TRBJ2-2; 14 positions agree with TRBD2. The CDR3 loop spans 15 amino acids. Germline V lookup: CDR1 LGHNA, CDR2 YSLEER. V lost 3 bases to trimming and J lost 9 bases; unmatched junction nucleotides: 3. In DNA, the CDR3 is TGCGCCAGCAGCCAGGGACTAGCGGGAGTATGGGAGCTGTTTTTT. This gives the protein CASSQGLAGVWELFF.

The chain employs TRBV7-9 and TRBJ2-3; 7 bases agree with TRBD2. Germline V gives CDR1 SEHNR, CDR2 FQNEAQ (reference sequence). This CDR3 has 14 residues. The V gene end was trimmed by 4 bases and the J gene end by 1 base; junction bases not matched to a gene: 2. The CDR3 coding sequence is TGTGCCAGCAGCTCAACTAGCGGCACAGATACGCAGTATTTT. Its protein product is CASSSTSGTDTQYF.

This chain links TRBV4-2 with TRBJ1-1, with 7 bases fitting TRBD1. The J segment lost 5 bases and the V segment lost 3 bases, leaving 6 bases of the junction unmatched. CDR3 size: 14 residues. Germline CDR1 reads LGHNA; CDR2 reads YNFKEQ. CDR3 in DNA: TGTGCCAGCAGCCAGCAGGGGGTTGGGACTGAAGCTTTCTTT. Amino acids: CASSQQGVGTEAFF.

This chain uses TRBV25-1 with TRBJ2-2; weak D call: TRBD2 (6 bases). This CDR3 spans 12 amino acids. The germline V gene has CDR1 MGHDK and CDR2 SYGVNS. Deletions cut 3 bases from V and 7 bases from J, with 6 bases between. The DNA of the CDR3 is TGTGCCAGCAGTGAGGGGGGCGGGGAGCTGTTTTTT. It translates to CASSEGGGELFF.

The chain links TRBV7-9 to TRBJ2-7; D is perhaps TRBD1 (6 bases). CDR3 length: 16 amino acids. From germline, CDR1 is SEHNR and CDR2 FQNEAQ (reference sequence). V lost 6 bases, J lost 1 base, and 19 bases lay in between. CDR3 amino acids: CASRPLAGEASYEQYF. The CDR3 DNA reads TGTGCCAGCAGACCCCTTGCAGGGGAAGCTTCCTACGAGCAGTACTTC. Supplemented by reference TRBV7-9 and TRBJ2-7, the full variable domain reads DTGVSQNPRHKITKRGQNVTFRCDPISEHNRLYWYRQTLGQGPEFLTYFQNEAQLEKSRLLSDRFSAERPKGSFSTLEIQRTEQGDSAMYLCASRPLAGEASYEQYFGPGTRLTVT.

V usage is TRBV6-5 and J usage is TRBJ2-7; no clear D. Trimming left V 5 bases short and J 3 bases short, with 17 bases between. This CDR3 comprises 15 residues. CDR1 and CDR2 (germline): MNHEY, SVGAGI. For the CDR3, the DNA is TGTGCCAGCAGTCACGAAAGAGCTCTCCGCTACGAGCAGTACTTC. Translation gives CASSHERALRYEQYF.

The chain uses TRBV7-7 and TRBJ2-3; 15 nucleotides align to TRBD2. The ends lost 5 bases at V and 3 bases at J; junction bases unmatched: 3. CDR3 length: 16 amino acids. Germline V gene data show CDR1 as SSHAT and CDR2 as FNYEAQ (reference sequence). CDR3 sequence: CASSPGTSGRTDTQYF. The CDR3 coding sequence is TGTGCCAGCAGCCCGGGGACTAGCGGGAGGACAGATACGCAGTATTTT.

This chain joins TRBV5-8 and TRBJ1-6, with 9 bases identical to TRBD1. The CDR3 loop spans 13 amino acids. V lost 1 base, J lost 19 bases, and 9 bases stayed unmatched. Germline V gene sequence: CDR1 SGHTS, CDR2 YDEGEE. CDR3 protein: CASSLQDRGRLHF. CDR3 nucleotide sequence: TGTGCCAGCAGCTTGCAGGACAGGGGACGGTTGCACTTT.

The chain combines TRBV29-1 with TRBJ2-1, with 13 positions matching TRBD2. Germline V CDR1 and CDR2: SQVTM, ANQGSEA. The CDR3 runs 15 residues. The V segment lost 7 bases and the J segment 2 bases; nucleotides outside the gene matches: 5. CDR3 region: CSALLAGGAYNEQFF. DNA of the CDR3: TGCAGCGCCTTACTAGCGGGAGGGGCCTACAATGAGCAGTTCTTC.